This T cell receptor (beta chain) was identified in a study of human T cells and chemical hapten exposure (dated by TCRdb to the early 2020s). Study-wide context: For sensitization, 2% DPC in acetone was applied to an approximately 2 cm by approximately 2 cm area of upper inner arm skin. Most of the patients in the cohort were female, and the cohort covered alopecia areata with under or over 50% scalp involvement, alopecia totalis and alopecia universalis. This study followed changes in the peripheral blood TCR repertoire in vivo during primary and secondary sensitization of alopecia patients to the hapten diphenylcyclopropenone (DPC). Blood for TCR sequencing was provided by twenty-nine alopecia patients at one to four time points (pre-sensitization, 2, 6 and 24 weeks). Throughout the study period of 20 to 25 weeks, patients also received therapeutic DPC doses to the scalp every week. Libraries were pooled for sequencing, and variation in per-sample TCR yields was attributed mainly to small differences in library volumes within the pool. Blood was sampled from patients pre-sensitization (week 0) and at 2, 6 and about 24 weeks after DPC sensitization. Patch testing was done on the upper back using Finn chambers containing 0.01% DPC, and results were scored after 6 days according to International Contact Dermatitis Research Group standards.

What the time point label conveys for this sample: patch test 3, about 24 weeks after DPC sensitization. According to the study, the label for this sample's treatment or condition signals: therapeutic diphenylcyclopropenone sensitization with weekly scalp DPC. At every patch-test visit, the blood draw took place before the patch test was put on. Patients were eligible if aged 18 to 70, diagnosed with alopecia and judged suitable for DPC therapy, and pregnant patients were excluded. Unfractionated whole blood was collected in Tempus Blood RNA tubes, and total RNA was extracted from that blood. Receptor libraries were prepared by RACE. The listed sequencing device is NextSeq 500. Library preparation attached unique molecular identifiers to individual cDNA molecules for quantitative, reproducible TCR counting. From each blood RNA sample, both TCR alpha and TCR beta chains were sequenced. For the original study's pipeline: A median of around 100,000 TCRs per sample was observed, with a range of roughly 23,224 to 750,000. V, J and CDR3 annotation of the TCR reads was performed with the Decombinator software suite. For the PS versus PT1 abundance plots, all samples were subsampled to the same number of TCRs (28,000). Expanded TCRs were defined as absent before sensitization and observed at least eight times at the 2-week time point. TCRdb reran the public reads through fastp at Q25 and MiXCR, keeping productive beta chains. Every distinct CDR3 protein forms one entry, paired with its most common genes and DNA. TCRdb's processing, not the authors', yielded these V and J calls. For this sample there are some 180,000 distinct CDR3 sequences; approximately 26% appear just once. 2% to 3% of the sample goes to the ten largest clones.

The paper as a whole reports these results and caveats: All patients had alopecia, a presumed autoimmune disease, so their immune response might differ from that of healthy individuals. Repeated subsampling changed both the strength of the expansion versus patch-test correlation and the threshold at which the correlation became significant. DPC sensitization did not change the number of TCRs with a frequency above 1 in 1000, and there was no evidence of changes in global repertoire structure. Expanded TCRs formed significantly more large CDR3 similarity clusters than pre-sensitization or healthy control sets, consistent with antigen-driven responses. Patch test score was positively correlated with the number of PT1 expanded TCRs, with significance at thresholds 8, 16 and 32 but not at 4.

Reading from cysteine to phenylalanine, the CDR3 counts 15 amino acids. The kept DNA is CDR3 alone, 45 bases in frame from the first base. V is cut back by 2 bases and J by 2 bases, with 4 bases in the junction unmatched. CDR1 and CDR2, looked up from the germline V gene, are SGHTA and FQGTGA. The sample holds a few counts of this clonotype. The antigen it binds to is not known. No base-level quality is on record; no much larger clone is a single base apart. Sequenced material: whole blood, taken in connection with sensitization to the hapten diphenylcyclopropenone (DPC). This chain joins TRBV7-3 to TRBJ2-3; the central 7 bases match TRBD2. The clonotype originates from a woman aged 40 to 50 with alopecia areata. Some clones in this sample may be carry-over from other donors' samples. The CDR3 here reads CASSLGGGITDTQYF. The nucleotide sequence reads TGTGCCAGCAGCTTAGGCGGGGGAATCACAGATACGCAGTATTTT.